Listed below are T cell receptor beta chains from one sample, sequenced in a study of PD-1 blockade in classical Hodgkin lymphoma. Method: immunoSEQ multiplex PCR; TCRdb's copy keeps in-frame clones and lacks some. Found here are under 40,000 clones, just over 75% of them singletons; the top ten hold 16%. Material: peripheral blood mononuclear cells (PBMCs), obtained before the second cycle of nivolumab. The receptors were sampled from a human donor with classical Hodgkin lymphoma. Both conserved end residues are part of each CDR3. The order of the fields is J gene, V gene, D gene, clone size, CDR3 protein, CDR3 DNA. A D gene is named only where the DNA matches it firmly. Size is stated for part of the rows, as once, few or many counts, or as a class when the clone is expanded.

TRBJ1-2	TRBV7-2	TRBD1	.	CASSLVIGTGRDGYTF	TGTGCCAGCAGCTTAGTTATCGGGACAGGGAGGGATGGCTACACCTTC
TRBJ1-2	TRBV7-9	.	.	CASSLGGVGYGYTF	TGTGCCAGCAGCTTAGGCGGGGTCGGGTATGGCTACACCTTC
TRBJ1-6	TRBV6-1	.	.	CASSSGPYNSPLHF	TGTGCCAGCAGTTCTGGACCCTATAATTCACCCCTCCACTTT
TRBJ1-1	TRBV20-1	.	.	CRAAGRTEAFF	TGCAGGGCCGCCGGGCGGACTGAAGCTTTCTTT
TRBJ2-7	TRBV7-2	TRBD2	few	CASSLAGTSGAPYEQYF	TGTGCCAGCAGCTTAGCCGGGACTAGCGGGGCCCCCTACGAGCAGTACTTC
TRBJ1-2	TRBV6-5	.	.	CASSLQRGNGYTF	TGTGCCAGCAGTTTGCAGAGGGGCAATGGCTACACCTTC
TRBJ1-2	TRBV18	TRBD1	.	CASSPDRGPGYTF	TGTGCCAGCTCACCTGACAGGGGGCCCGGCTACACCTTC
TRBJ1-3	TRBV19	TRBD1	once	CASNPGGSSGNTIYF	TGTGCCAGTAACCCAGGGGGGTCCTCTGGAAACACCATATATTTT
TRBJ1-1	TRBV13	TRBD1	few	CASSTQGANTEAFF	TGTGCCAGCAGCACACAGGGGGCGAACACTGAAGCTTTCTTT
TRBJ1-1	TRBV6-6	.	.	CASSAGPQGRTEAFF	TGTGCCAGCAGTGCCGGGCCCCAAGGAAGAACTGAAGCTTTCTTT
TRBJ1-3	TRBV6-1	.	.	CASSEGALSSGNTIYF	TGTGCCAGCAGTGAAGGTGCACTGAGCTCTGGAAACACCATATATTTT
TRBJ2-5	TRBV18	.	.	CASSPQGGETQYF	TGTGCCAGCTCACCACAGGGTGGAGAGACCCAGTACTTC
TRBJ2-7	TRBV6-5	.	.	CASSSATGNYEQYF	TGTGCCAGCAGTTCCGCGACGGGGAACTACGAGCAGTACTTC
TRBJ2-1	TRBV5-1	TRBD2	.	CASRTLAGQYNEQFF	TGCGCCAGCAGGACACTAGCGGGGCAGTACAATGAGCAGTTCTTC
TRBJ2-2	TRBV4-1	TRBD1	.	CASSPRTGVDTGELFF	TGCGCCAGCAGCCCTCGGACAGGGGTGGACACCGGGGAGCTGTTTTTT
TRBJ2-2	TRBV7-2	TRBD1	.	CASSLVLMGQGAGELFF	TGTGCCAGCAGCTTAGTCTTAATGGGACAGGGGGCGGGGGAGCTGTTTTTT
TRBJ1-4	TRBV7-6	TRBD1	.	CASSLRFDRGGGEKLFF	TGTGCCAGCAGCTTACGGTTTGACAGGGGCGGGGGTGAAAAACTGTTTTTT
TRBJ1-4	TRBV10-3	TRBD1	few	CAIGGDRGNEKLFF	TGTGCCATCGGGGGGGACAGGGGGAATGAAAAACTGTTTTTT
TRBJ2-3	TRBV6-5	.	.	CASSLTSTDTQYF	TGTGCCAGCAGTCTAACGTCCACAGATACGCAGTATTTT
TRBJ2-5	TRBV14	.	.	CASSQGGETQYF	TGTGCCAGCAGCCAAGGGGGAGAGACCCAGTACTTC
TRBJ2-5	TRBV19	TRBD1	.	CASSIGSGRGRRQETQYF	TGTGCCAGTAGTATAGGGTCGGGCAGGGGGCGCCGGCAAGAGACCCAGTACTTC
TRBJ2-7	TRBV30	TRBD1	.	CAWSKGQGYEQYF	TGTGCCTGGAGTAAAGGACAGGGGTATGAGCAGTACTTC
TRBJ1-2	TRBV25-1	TRBD1	.	CASSEGTGTGGYTF	TGTGCCAGCAGTGAAGGGACAGGGACGGGTGGCTACACCTTC
TRBJ2-6	TRBV5-5	TRBD2	.	CASSLIAGGPSGANVLTF	TGTGCCAGCAGCTTAATAGCGGGGGGGCCCTCTGGGGCCAACGTCCTGACTTTC
TRBJ1-5	TRBV6-1	.	.	CASSDYMTEDQPQHF	TGTGCCAGCAGTGATTATATGACAGAGGATCAGCCCCAGCATTTT
TRBJ1-2	TRBV7-9	.	once	CASTSGAGENYGYTF	TGTGCCAGCACCTCAGGGGCAGGGGAAAACTATGGCTACACCTTC
TRBJ2-4	TRBV10-3	.	.	CAISEGLGGVAKNIQYF	TGTGCCATCAGTGAGGGCCTAGGGGGAGTAGCCAAAAACATTCAGTACTTC
TRBJ2-2	TRBV5-4	.	.	CASSRQLNTGELFF	TGTGCCAGCAGCCGACAGCTGAACACCGGGGAGCTGTTTTTT
TRBJ1-1	TRBV11-3	.	.	CASSLGSRDTEAFF	TGTGCCAGCAGCTTAGGAAGTAGGGACACTGAAGCTTTCTTT
TRBJ2-1	TRBV30	TRBD2	.	CAWTAGGYNEQFF	TGTGCCTGGACAGCGGGGGGGTACAATGAGCAGTTCTTC
TRBJ2-6	TRBV6-5	.	.	CATKRSSGANVLTF	TGTGCCACCAAAAGAAGCTCTGGGGCCAACGTCCTGACTTTC
TRBJ2-1	TRBV19	TRBD2	.	CASRTLSTSGFHEQFF	TGTGCCAGTAGAACCCTATCGACTAGCGGGTTCCATGAGCAGTTCTTC
TRBJ2-1	TRBV5-8	TRBD2	.	CASSLIAGGLGEQFF	TGTGCCAGCAGCTTGATAGCGGGGGGGCTTGGTGAGCAGTTCTTC
TRBJ1-1	TRBV6-4	.	.	CASSAGPYTEAFF	TGTGCCAGCAGTGCAGGACCTTACACTGAAGCTTTCTTT
TRBJ1-5	TRBV10-3	.	few	CAISDQGPRVQPQHF	TGTGCCATCAGTGACCAAGGGCCCCGAGTTCAGCCCCAGCATTTT
TRBJ1-2	TRBV6-1	.	.	CASSAGLYGYTF	TGTGCCAGCAGTGCAGGCCTCTATGGCTACACCTTC
TRBJ2-7	TRBV6-1	.	.	CASSEGGVGEQYF	TGTGCCAGCAGCGAAGGGGGTGTGGGCGAGCAGTACTTC
TRBJ1-3	TRBV19	.	.	CASGPGNLGNTIYF	TGTGCCAGTGGGCCAGGGAACCTTGGAAACACCATATATTTT
TRBJ2-5	TRBV15	.	.	CATSGMYEETQYF	TGTGCCACCAGCGGGATGTATGAGGAGACCCAGTACTTC
TRBJ2-5	TRBV28	.	.	CASWGGAIRETQYF	TGTGCCAGCTGGGGGGGGGCGATCCGGGAGACCCAGTACTTC
TRBJ1-5	TRBV19	.	.	CASSQLGGARNQPQHF	TGTGCCAGTAGCCAACTGGGGGGGGCGCGCAATCAGCCCCAGCATTTT
TRBJ1-2	TRBV7-9	.	.	CASSTGFHYGYTF	TGTGCCAGCTCCACAGGGTTCCACTATGGCTACACCTTC
TRBJ2-3	TRBV7-7	.	.	CASSLGVTDTQYF	TGTGCCAGCAGCTTAGGGGTGACAGATACGCAGTATTTT